Below, 8 T cell receptor beta chains from the same sample are listed, as sequenced in a study of T cell responses to AZD1222 COVID-19 vaccine (dated by TCRdb to 2020 to 2022). Library construction relied on the immunoSEQ multiplex PCR assay. As stored in TCRdb, this immuneACCESS dataset retains in-frame rearrangements with V and J assigned. A fraction of the clones does not appear; measured against another copy, unresolved V genes explain less than half of the discrepancy, and the remainder lacks a known reason. The sample records 150,000 or so clones, 92% of which are singletons. About 3.7% of the sample rests with the top ten. The intended sense of this specimen's time point label: about 28 days (+/-7) after the second vaccine dose. This material consisted of peripheral blood, taken 28 days after the second AZD1222 dose. The receptors were sampled from an adult who received the AZD1222 COVID-19 vaccine.

V and J are TRBV28 and TRBJ1-2, with a weak D call TRBD1 (5 bases). V lost 5 bases to trimming and J lost 2 bases, with 15 bases between them. The CDR3 is 15 residues long. Per the germline V gene, CDR1 is MDHEN and CDR2 is SYDVKM. CDR3 sequence: CASSLRAGRNYGYTF. The CDR3 nucleotides are TGTGCCAGCAGTCTCCGGGCAGGGAGGAACTATGGCTACACCTTC.

The CDR3 region has the DNA TGTGCCAGCAGCCCTGGAAACACCATATATTTT. Its translation: CASSPGNTIYF. The chain links TRBV7-2 to TRBJ1-3; D ambiguous. Trimming took 5 bases from V and 2 from J, leaving 1 base between them. The CDR3 runs 11 residues. Germline V lookup: CDR1 SGHTA, CDR2 FQGNSA.

V and J are TRBV7-9 and TRBJ2-7; D is uncertain. V shed 0 bases and J shed 2 bases, with 5 bases lying between them. Germline V gives CDR1 SEHNR, CDR2 FQNEAQ (reference sequence). The CDR3 runs to 13 residues. CDR3 DNA: TGTGCCAGCAGCTTAGCGGCAGCCTACGAGCAGTACTTC. As protein: CASSLAAAYEQYF.

CDR3 nucleotide sequence: TGTGCCATTGAGTCCGGGGCCTATGGCTACACCTTC. It encodes CAIESGAYGYTF. The chain recombines TRBV28 with TRBJ1-2; possible D gene TRBD1, 5 bases. CDR3 size: 12 residues. Per germline, CDR1 MDHEN and CDR2 SYDVKM. Trimming took off 10 bases at V and 4 bases at J, with 13 bases between the two ends.

CDR3 in DNA: TGTGCCAGCAGCTTAGGGGGGAGAGGGGTGGCCTATGGCTACACCTTC. As protein: CASSLGGRGVAYGYTF. This chain connects TRBV7-8 to TRBJ1-2, with a weak D call TRBD1 (5 bases). The CDR3 contains 16 residues. CDR1 and CDR2 from the germline V gene are SGHVS and FQNEAQ. Trimming pared 1 base from V and 4 bases from J, leaving 16 bases between.

J is TRBJ2-7 and V is TRBV5-1, with 8 bases fitting TRBD1. V shed 4 bases and J 3 bases; nucleotides not matched to a gene: 6. Germline-derived CDR1 and CDR2 are SGHRS and YFSETQ. The CDR3 covers 14 residues. CDR3 nucleotides: TGCGCCAGCAGCGTCGGGACAGGACTCTACGAGCAGTACTTC. Translation gives CASSVGTGLYEQYF.

The J gene is TRBJ2-7, the V gene TRBV19, with D perhaps TRBD1 (6 bases). The CDR3 runs to 13 residues. Germline loops: CDR1 LNHDA, CDR2 SQIVND (reference sequence). V gave up 7 bases and J gave up 5 bases, with 15 bases separating them. As DNA, the CDR3 is TGTGCCAGTAAGCCCCATAAGGGGGACGAGCAGTACTTC. Protein sequence: CASKPHKGDEQYF.

The V call is TRBV28, the J call TRBJ2-1; D gene ambiguous. Germline V gene sequence: CDR1 MDHEN, CDR2 SYDVKM. The CDR3 runs to 10 residues. With 4 bases removed from V and 10 bases from J, the gap between germline ends came to 5 bases. In nucleotides, the CDR3 is TGTGCCAGCAGTTCGAGAGAGCAGTTCTTC. Residues: CASSSREQFF.